This T cell receptor (beta chain) came from a study of blood T cells in healthy people across ages. The CDR3 runs to 15 residues. Germline-derived CDR1 and CDR2 are KGHSH and LQKENI. V lost 3 bases and J 0 bases, leaving 6 bases between the germline ends. A second PCR of roughly 7 to 11 cycles used a sample-barcoded 5' primer and a J-beta primer mix. One entry per CDR3 protein, called by TCRdb with MiXCR from the 5' RACE reads. The table lists roughly 1,500,000 distinct CDR3 sequences, around 39% of them singletons. Each donor had around 9.2 milliliters of peripheral blood drawn. Isolation recovered at least 6 million PBMCs from every sample. The authors extracted at least 5 micrograms of total RNA per sample.

The clonotype comes from a woman younger than 30 in good health. The sample consisted of blood. This rearrangement joins TRBV18 to TRBJ2-6; D not certain. The CDR3 sequence is CASSPALSGANVLTF. The DNA for the CDR3 is TGTGCCAGCTCACCGGCCCTCTCTGGGGCCAACGTCCTGACTTTC.